This TCR beta chain appears in the sequencing data of a study of T cell changes during pregnancy in multiple sclerosis. This CDR3 region has 17 residues. Trimming stripped 1 base from V and 0 bases from J, with 14 bases between. Germline-derived CDR1 and CDR2 are SGHRS and YFSETQ. Generated by immunoSEQ multiplex PCR, the TCRdb table keeps only in-frame clones and is missing some. This repertoire shows about 64,000 clones, 80% to 95% found once; its top ten account for 1.4%. This TCR was sampled from a female donor with multiple sclerosis, enrolled in a pregnancy study. The sample consisted of peripheral blood, taken in the second trimester of pregnancy. This chain uses TRBV5-1 with TRBJ2-1; D remains ambiguous. As DNA, the CDR3 is TGCGCCAGCAGCTTGTCTAGGATCTCTATCTCCTACAATGAGCAGTTCTTC. Protein sequence: CASSLSRISISYNEQFF.